Given below is one T cell receptor beta chain in context. The CDR3 loop spans 17 amino acids. Germline V lookup: CDR1 MDHEN, CDR2 SYDVKM. Germline trimming cut 6 bases from V and 6 bases from J; bases unmatched to any gene: 14. The table came from immunoSEQ multiplex PCR; TCRdb's copy has only in-frame clones and leaves some out. The data contain 50,000 to 70,000 clones, 93% of them singletons. The data were taken from a study of T cell changes during pregnancy in multiple sclerosis. V usage is TRBV28 and J usage is TRBJ2-7; 13 bases fit TRBD2. The material sequenced was peripheral blood, taken after pregnancy. The sequence derives from a female donor with multiple sclerosis, enrolled in a pregnancy study. In DNA, the CDR3 is TGTGCCAGCAGCCCGACCCGGACTAGCGGGAGTCAAGGCGAGCAGTACTTC. Translated, it gives CASSPTRTSGSQGEQYF.